These 30 T cell receptor beta chains were all obtained from the same sample, sequenced in a study of T cell clonotyping in hematopoietic cell transplantation (dated by TCRdb to 2020 to 2023). This specimen's time point label, per the study, means: 180 days after allo-HCT. Library creation used the immunoSEQ multiplex PCR assay. Drawn from immuneACCESS, this table holds only the in-frame rearrangements with V and J called that TCRdb kept. Clones are partly lost; checked studies trace under half to an unresolved V gene and leave the rest unexplained. Counted in this sample were a few thousand clones; 70% to 85% of them appeared once. About a fifth of the sample is in the top ten clones. The specimen comprised peripheral blood mononuclear cells, sampled 180 days after allogeneic stem cell transplant. Receptors were obtained from a male patient aged 60 to 75 who had an allogeneic stem cell transplant from an unrelated donor, so T cells may come from the graft donor. Some clones in this sample may be carry-over from other donors' samples.

This chain uses TRBV10-3 with TRBJ2-7; the D call may be TRBD1 or TRBD2 (6 bases each). CDR3 length: 15 residues. Germline CDR1 ENHRY, CDR2 SYGVKD. The V gene lost 3 bases and the J gene lost 1 base, with 13 bases spanning the gap. CDR3: CAISDIGGRSYEQYF. CDR3 coding DNA: TGTGCCATCAGTGATATAGGGGGGCGATCCTACGAGCAGTACTTC.

CDR3 amino acids: CASSLVRDNSYEQYF. In DNA form, the CDR3 reads TGCGCCAGCAGCTTGGTCCGGGACAACTCCTACGAGCAGTACTTC. J is TRBJ2-7 and V is TRBV5-1; a possible D gene is TRBD1 (6 bases). CDR1 is SGHRS and CDR2 is YFSETQ in the germline V gene. The CDR3 runs to 15 residues. Trimming removed 0 bases from V and 0 bases from J, with 10 bases in between.

This clone was recorded once. The V and J genes are TRBV5-8 and TRBJ2-7, with 11 bases aligning to TRBD2. V lost 4 bases and J lost 3; bases outside the gene matches: 9. The germline CDR1 and CDR2 sequences are SGHTS and YDEGEE. The CDR3 has 16 amino acids. The CDR3 sequence: CASSVGTSGLLYEQYF. The DNA of the CDR3 is TGTGCCAGCAGCGTTGGGACTAGCGGTTTACTCTACGAGCAGTACTTC.

V usage is TRBV29-1 and J usage is TRBJ2-3, with D maybe TRBD1 (5 bases). The CDR3 sequence is 14 residues long. Germline CDR1 is SQVTM and CDR2 is ANQGSEA. The ends were cut back, 1 base at V and 0 bases at J, with 8 bases in the middle. CDR3 protein: CSVEGQGSTDTQYF. In nucleotides, the CDR3 is TGCAGCGTTGAAGGGCAGGGCAGCACAGATACGCAGTATTTT.

CDR3 nucleotide sequence: TGTGCCAGCAGTGAAGTGGGGGAGGCCTATGGCTACACCTTC. It translates to CASSEVGEAYGYTF. The chain joins TRBV6-1 to TRBJ1-2; D is perhaps TRBD1 (5 bases). This CDR3 is built from 14 residues. Trimming stripped 1 base from V and 4 bases from J, with 10 bases between. From germline, CDR1 is MNHNS and CDR2 SASEGT.

This chain connects TRBV7-2 to TRBJ1-2; perhaps TRBD1 as D (5 bases). The CDR3 consists of 14 residues. V lost 1 base and J lost 5, with 11 bases in between. Germline CDR1 SGHTA, CDR2 FQGNSA. CDR3 protein: CASSLDSRDYGYTF. The CDR3 region has the DNA TGTGCCAGCAGCTTAGACTCCAGGGATTATGGCTACACCTTC.

J is TRBJ2-3 and V is TRBV4-1; D ambiguous. V lost 2 bases and J 2 bases, leaving 20 bases between the germline ends. The CDR3 length is 18 residues. CDR1 is MGHRA and CDR2 is YSYEKL in the germline V gene. CDR3 DNA: TGCGCCAGCAGCCAATTTCTGCAGCCCAGAAACGACACAGATACGCAGTATTTT. Translation: CASSQFLQPRNDTDTQYF.

This chain joins TRBV6-1 and TRBJ2-7; 7 bases match TRBD2. V gave up 6 bases and J gave up 6 bases; unmatched junction bases: 11. Germline-derived CDR1 and CDR2 are MNHNS and SASEGT. The CDR3 length is 14 residues. The CDR3 DNA is TGTGCCAGCAGGGTACTAGCGAGGATCGGCGAGCAGTACTTC. Translating it yields CASRVLARIGEQYF.

The gene calls are TRBV15 and TRBJ1-1; 11 bases are a match to TRBD1. V was pared by 1 base and J by 5 bases, with 6 bases of the junction left unmatched. The germline V gene has CDR1 LNHNV and CDR2 YYDKDF (reference sequence). CDR3 length: 16 residues. Here the CDR3 DNA reads TGTGCCACCAGCAGAGGGACAGGGGGCTTGGGGACTGAAGCTTTCTTT. Translated: CATSRGTGGLGTEAFF.

The chain links TRBV20-1 to TRBJ1-6; tentatively, D is TRBD1 (5 bases). V dropped 6 bases and J dropped 8 bases, with 8 bases sitting between them. Germline V gene lookup returns CDR1 DFQATT and CDR2 SNEGSKA (reference sequence). This CDR3 comprises 11 residues. The CDR3 coding sequence is TGCAGTGCCGGGACTTATTCACCCCTCCACTTT. It translates to CSAGTYSPLHF.

The J gene is TRBJ2-2, the V gene TRBV10-3; D perhaps matches TRBD2 (5 bases). The V gene lost 8 bases and the J gene lost 6 bases, with 7 bases spanning the gap. This CDR3 region has 11 residues. Germline V gene data show CDR1 as ENHRY and CDR2 as SYGVKD. CDR3 sequence (DNA): TGTGCCATCCGGGGAGCCGGGGAGCTGTTTTTT. Amino acid sequence: CAIRGAGELFF.

The chain has TRBV30 and TRBJ2-5, with D tentatively TRBD1 or TRBD2 (6 bases each). V lost 3 bases and J lost 3, with 14 bases in between. Germline values: CDR1 GTSNPN, CDR2 SVGIG (reference sequence). The CDR3 is 14 amino acids. CDR3 residues: CAWRGGRGEETQYF. In nucleotides, the CDR3 is TGTGCCTGGAGGGGGGGCAGGGGTGAAGAGACCCAGTACTTC. The full variable domain, in which reference TRBV30 and TRBJ2-5 provide the parts outside the CDR3, is SQTIHQWPATLVQPVGSPLSLECTVEGTSNPNLYWYRQAAGRGLQLLFYSVGIGQISSEVPQNLSASRPQDRQFILSSKKLLLSDSGFYLCAWRGGRGEETQYFGPGTRLLVL.

The chain is built from TRBV6-5 and TRBJ2-1; no firm D call. Germline-derived CDR1 and CDR2 are MNHEY and SVGAGI. This CDR3 comprises 12 residues. In nucleotides, the CDR3 is TGTGCGACGAGCCCTTCCTACAATGAGCAGTTCTTC. It codes for CATSPSYNEQFF.

V gene TRBV18 combines with J gene TRBJ2-1; D possibly corresponds to TRBD2 (5 bases). Germline V gives CDR1 KGHSH, CDR2 LQKENI. V dropped 3 bases and J dropped 0 bases, with 6 bases sitting between them. CDR3 size: 14 residues. The CDR3 DNA sequence: TGTGCCAGCTCACCGGCGGGCTCCTACAATGAGCAGTTCTTC. Protein sequence: CASSPAGSYNEQFF.

The chain employs TRBV7-8 and TRBJ1-4, with D possibly TRBD1 on 5 matching bases. The germline V and J ends were trimmed by 1 base and 6 bases, with 9 bases remaining between them. The length of the CDR3 is 14 residues. Germline values: CDR1 SGHVS, CDR2 FQNEAQ. This chain's CDR3 is CASSLGGGDEKLFF. As DNA, the CDR3 is TGTGCCAGCAGCTTAGGGGGAGGGGATGAAAAACTGTTTTTT.

This clone was seen only once. This chain links TRBV7-7 with TRBJ2-6; D is undetermined. V gave up 8 bases and J gave up 1 base, with 12 bases separating them. Germline V gene sequence: CDR1 SSHAT, CDR2 FNYEAQ (reference sequence). This CDR3 region has 15 residues. CDR3 amino acids: CASGDGPSGANVLTF. CDR3 DNA: TGTGCCAGCGGTGACGGTCCTTCTGGGGCCAACGTCCTGACTTTC.

The rearrangement links TRBV10-3 to TRBJ2-7, with D perhaps being TRBD1 or TRBD2 (5 bases each). Germline V gene data show CDR1 as ENHRY and CDR2 as SYGVKD. V was shortened by 3 bases and J by 3 bases, with 12 bases between the two germline ends. The CDR3 loop spans 14 amino acids. The CDR3 DNA reads as TGTGCCATCAGTGATGGGGACCGATACTACGAGCAGTACTTC. As protein: CAISDGDRYYEQYF.

The chain is built from TRBV2 and TRBJ1-1, with D uncertain. The CDR3 has 13 amino acids. Trimming took off 7 bases at V and 1 base at J, with 10 bases between the two ends. Germline CDR1 SNHLY, CDR2 FYNNEI. This chain's CDR3 is CASKSQRNTEAFF. Written as DNA, the CDR3 is TGTGCCAGCAAGAGCCAACGGAACACTGAAGCTTTCTTT.

This clone is a singleton in its sample. The conserved closing phenylalanine or tryptophan is absent in this CDR3, likely reflecting a read error. Because the CDR3's place on the DNA is in doubt, the DNA is left out and the CDR3 is given as listed by TCRdb. The V gene is TRBV28, the J gene TRBJ2-3; the D call TRBD1 from the table was never checked on the DNA. The CDR3 totals 16 residues, both ends included. Looked up from germline, CDR1 is MDHEN and CDR2 is SYDVKM. The CDR3: CASSPVAVRVPRYAVR.

The chain couples TRBV2 to TRBJ2-3; 8 bases are shared with TRBD2. The germline V gene encodes CDR1 SNHLY and CDR2 FYNNEI. Germline trimming cut 1 base from V and 1 base from J; bases unmatched to any gene: 1. There are 15 residues in the CDR3. The CDR3 DNA is TGTGCCAGCAGTGAAGGTAGCGGGGGCACAGATACGCAGTATTTT. It translates to CASSEGSGGTDTQYF.

V is TRBV14 and J is TRBJ2-7; TRBD2 aligns across 8 bases. V lost 4 bases to trimming and J lost 4 bases; unmatched junction nucleotides: 18. This CDR3 contains 18 residues. From germline, CDR1 is SGHDN and CDR2 FVKESK. CDR3 coding DNA: TGTGCCAGCAGCCCCTGGGGGGGCGAGCGGGGGAGTCTTTACGAGCAGTACTTC. Translated: CASSPWGGERGSLYEQYF.

J is TRBJ1-2 and V is TRBV7-3; D may be TRBD1 (5 bases). The CDR3 consists of 16 residues. Germline V gene data show CDR1 as SGHTA and CDR2 as FQGTGA. V was clipped by 0 bases and J by 3 bases, with 14 bases between them. For the CDR3, the DNA is TGTGCCAGCAGCTTAACGGGGGACGAGACGTACTATGGCTACACCTTC. This encodes CASSLTGDETYYGYTF.

This clone has only a few counts. The CDR3 DNA reads TGTGCCAGCAGCCAAGATGAGGATAGCGGGGGGACGGAGACCCAGTACTTC. Encoded protein: CASSQDEDSGGTETQYF. The gene calls are TRBV4-2 and TRBJ2-5, with TRBD2 matching over 10 bases. This CDR3 has 17 residues. Germline V gives CDR1 LGHNA, CDR2 YNFKEQ. The trim removed 0 bases at V and 5 bases at J, leaving 9 bases unmatched.

This chain links TRBV30 with TRBJ1-1; no definite D call. The CDR3 is 13 amino acids. Deletions cut 2 bases from V and 1 base from J, with 8 bases between. Per the germline V gene, CDR1 is GTSNPN and CDR2 is SVGIG (reference sequence). The CDR3 is CAWSSVRNTEAFF. CDR3 DNA: TGTGCCTGGAGTTCCGTTCGGAACACTGAAGCTTTCTTT.

The CDR3 is CASSYGQGASGNTIYF. The CDR3 DNA is TGTGCCAGCAGTTACGGACAGGGGGCGTCCGGAAACACCATATATTTT. This chain connects TRBV7-6 to TRBJ1-3; 11 bases are shared with TRBD1. Trimming took 6 bases from V and 4 from J; bases not matched to a gene: 8. The CDR3 covers 16 residues. Germline V CDR1 and CDR2: SGHVS, FNYEAQ.

V is TRBV10-3 and J is TRBJ1-2; D unresolved. V was clipped by 2 bases and J by 3 bases, with 1 base between them. From germline, CDR1 is ENHRY and CDR2 SYGVKD. The CDR3 is 11 residues long. The CDR3 DNA is TGTGCCATCAGTGAGGACTATGGCTACACCTTC. Protein: CAISEDYGYTF.

The V gene is TRBV7-2, the J gene TRBJ1-6; TRBD1 matches 9 bases. Germline V gene sequence: CDR1 SGHTA, CDR2 FQGNSA. This CDR3 has 17 amino acids. V dropped 4 bases and J dropped 7; count of bases not matched to a gene: 11. The CDR3 loop is CASSSHTWTGVNSPLHF. The DNA for the CDR3 is TGTGCCAGCAGCTCCCATACTTGGACAGGGGTGAATTCACCCCTCCACTTT.

V gene TRBV6-1 combines with J gene TRBJ2-7; D ambiguous. Germline values: CDR1 MNHNS, CDR2 SASEGT. Trimming took 2 bases from V and 0 from J, leaving 11 bases between them. The CDR3 is 15 amino acids. The DNA of the CDR3 is TGTGCCAGCAGTGAACTAAGTGCAACCTCCTACGAGCAGTACTTC. Protein sequence: CASSELSATSYEQYF.

The chain recombines TRBV6-1 with TRBJ2-3; D perhaps matches TRBD2 (5 bases). The CDR3 is 15 amino acids. Germline V gives CDR1 MNHNS, CDR2 SASEGT. Trimming took off 8 bases at V and 5 bases at J, with 20 bases between the two ends. Written as DNA, the CDR3 is TGTGCCAGCTCCCCGAGGCTACTCGGGAAAGATACGCAGTATTTT. This codes for CASSPRLLGKDTQYF.

The chain joins TRBV5-6 to TRBJ2-7, with D possibly matching TRBD2 (6 bases). In germline, CDR1 is SGHDT, CDR2 YYEEEE. The CDR3 covers 15 residues. V lost 7 bases and J lost 0, with 17 bases in between. CDR3 nucleotides: TGTGCCAGCGGCTGGAGGGGCCGGGACTCCTACGAGCAGTACTTC. Protein: CASGWRGRDSYEQYF.